This entry concerns a single T cell receptor (beta chain). This sample was taken from a study of blood T cell repertoires in COVID-19. Looking at the study overall: The samples span acute and convalescent COVID-19 from the United States, Italy and Spain. PBMCs, B-cell-depleted T cells, or T cells provided the cDNA or gDNA that made up the material.

CDR3 length equals 16 residues. Germline V CDR1 and CDR2: MDHEN, SYDVKM. With V trimmed by 3 bases and J by 5 bases, 8 bases remained unmatched. Using immunoSEQ multiplex PCR, the repertoire was profiled, and TCRdb retains in-frame clones only, with some absent. Found here are fewer than 250,000 clones, roughly nine tenths of them singletons; the top ten hold more than 10%. Sequencing used PBMCs or T cells enriched from blood (not recorded which). The clonotype was recovered from a man younger than 40 who had recovered from COVID-19. This chain uses TRBV28 with TRBJ2-7; the match to TRBD2 covers 12 bases. This chain's CDR3 is CASSFPLAGGSHEQYF. CDR3 coding DNA: TGTGCCAGCAGTTTTCCACTAGCGGGAGGTTCACACGAGCAGTACTTC.